Below, 16 T cell receptor beta chains from the same sample are listed, as sequenced in a study of blood T cells in healthy people across ages. Together with a sample-barcoded 5' primer, a J-beta primer mix was included in a second PCR lasting about 7 to 11 cycles. One entry per CDR3 protein results from TCRdb running MiXCR on the 5' RACE reads. The sample carries about 1.8 million distinct CDR3 sequences, 49% recorded once. The sequenced sample consisted of blood. The receptors derive from a woman in her thirties or forties in good health.

CDR3 nucleotides: TGTGCTGGGGGCTCCTACAATGAGCAGTACTTC. It specifies CAGGSYNEQYF. The V and J genes are TRBV7-9 and TRBJ2-1, with D possibly matching TRBD1 (6 bases). The DNA end is more similar to TRBJ2-7, so the J call may be wrong. CDR3 length: 11 amino acids. Germline V gives CDR1 SEHNR, CDR2 FQNEAQ (reference sequence).

V usage is TRBV14 and J usage is TRBJ2-5, with TRBD2 matching over 7 bases. Per germline, CDR1 SGHDN and CDR2 FVKESK. The CDR3 has 15 residues. V gave up 1 base and J gave up 1 base; unmatched junction bases: 3. The CDR3 sequence: CASSQGLAPQETQYF. CDR3 coding DNA: TGTGCCAGCAGCCAAGGACTAGCTCCCCAAGAGACCCAGTACTTC.

This sequence joins TRBV29-1 and TRBJ1-3, with D maybe TRBD1 (5 bases). The CDR3 contains 13 residues. V lost 7 bases to trimming and J lost 4 bases, with 14 bases between them. Per germline, CDR1 SQVTM and CDR2 ANQGSEA. The CDR3, as DNA: TGCAGCGCCGAGGGGAGGAACGGAAACACCATATATTTT. This encodes CSAEGRNGNTIYF.

This clonotype was seen a few times. The rearrangement joins TRBV28 to TRBJ2-6, with D hard to call. Germline CDR1 and CDR2: MDHEN and SYDVKM. V dropped 6 bases and J dropped 1 base, with 19 bases sitting between them. This CDR3 has 18 residues. In DNA, the CDR3 is TGTGCCAGCAGCCCAAGAAGGTGGCTGAGGTCTGGGGCCAACGTCCTGACTTTC. Translating gives CASSPRRWLRSGANVLTF.

The V gene is TRBV25-1, the J gene TRBJ2-7, with D possibly matching TRBD1 (5 bases). V lost 8 bases, J lost 3 bases, and 8 bases lay in between. Germline lookup yields CDR1 MGHDK and CDR2 SYGVNS. The CDR3 is 11 residues long. Written as DNA, the CDR3 is TGTGCCAGCCTCGACAGCTACGAGCAGTACTTC. Its protein product is CASLDSYEQYF.

In regard to this clonotype: A read error may be the cause here, since a much bigger clone is one base away. V is TRBV20-1 and J is TRBJ2-3, with 9 bases lining up with TRBD2. From germline, CDR1 is DFQATT and CDR2 SNEGSKA (reference sequence). V was clipped by 2 bases and J by 2 bases; unmatched bases: 2. This CDR3 is built from 14 residues. The CDR3 nucleotides read TGCAGTGCTAGAATAGCGGGGGCCACAGATACGCAGTATTTT. Protein product: CSARIAGATDTQYF.

J is TRBJ1-1 and V is TRBV10-3; the match to TRBD1 covers 10 bases. Trimming took 8 bases from V and 3 from J; bases not matched to a gene: 9. Looked up from germline, CDR1 is ENHRY and CDR2 is SYGVKD. The CDR3 runs to 15 residues. The DNA for the CDR3 is TGTGCCATCGGGAGGACAGGGGGTGTTGACACTGAAGCTTTCTTT. Its translation is CAIGRTGGVDTEAFF.

Only one count was recorded for this clonotype. A junction end diverges from the germline sequence, so it may reflect a read error. The J gene is TRBJ1-5, the V gene TRBV7-9, with 7 bases matching TRBD1. The germline V gene has CDR1 SEHNR and CDR2 FQNEAQ (reference sequence). The CDR3 runs 15 residues. CDR3 region: CAGSLGDRDNQPQHF. In DNA, the CDR3 is TGTGCCGGCAGCTTGGGGGACAGAGACAATCAGCCCCAGCATTTT.

This clonotype was observed many times. This chain uses TRBV18 with TRBJ2-4, with D unresolved. The germline V and J ends were trimmed by 3 bases and 0 bases, with 6 bases remaining between them. This CDR3 has 14 amino acids. Per germline, CDR1 KGHSH and CDR2 LQKENI. In DNA form, the CDR3 reads TGTGCCAGCTCACCCCCCTTAGCCAAAAACATTCAGTACTTC. Its translation: CASSPPLAKNIQYF. Supplemented by reference TRBV18 and TRBJ2-4, the full variable domain reads NAGVMQNPRHLVRRRGQEARLRCSPMKGHSHVYWYRQLPEEGLKFMVYLQKENIIDESGMPKERFSAEFPKEGPSILRIQQVVRGDSAAYFCASSPPLAKNIQYFGAGTRLSVL.

This clonotype was counted many times. The chain uses TRBV6-2 or TRBV6-3 and TRBJ2-5, with no clear D. V shed 7 bases and J shed 4 bases, with 7 bases lying between them. The CDR3 has 11 amino acids. The germline CDR1 and CDR2 sequences are MNHEY and SVGEGT. CDR3: CASTKGETQYF. DNA for the CDR3: TGTGCCAGCACCAAGGGAGAGACCCAGTACTTC.

A few counts support this clonotype. This chain joins TRBV6-2 or TRBV6-3 and TRBJ2-7, with D uncertain. V was shortened by 0 bases and J by 9 bases, with 15 bases between the two germline ends. The CDR3 length is 14 residues. Germline V gene lookup returns CDR1 MNHEY and CDR2 SVGEGT. The CDR3 DNA follows: TGTGCCAGCAGTTACTCAGGGTTTCGGCAGGTGCAGTACTTC. Translated, it gives CASSYSGFRQVQYF.

The V gene is TRBV28, the J gene TRBJ2-3, with D perhaps matching TRBD2 (7 bases). V dropped 3 bases and J dropped 5 bases, with 15 bases sitting between them. Germline values: CDR1 MDHEN, CDR2 SYDVKM. There are 15 residues in the CDR3. As DNA, the CDR3 is TGTGCCAGCAGTTTGGGGGGGCTAGCGCGAGATACGCAGTATTTT. Translating it yields CASSLGGLARDTQYF. Full variable domain (rest looked up from reference TRBV28 and TRBJ2-3): DVKVTQSSRYLVKRTGEKVFLECVQDMDHENMFWYRQDPGLGLRLIYFSYDVKMKEKGDIPEGYSVSREKKERFSLILESASTNQTSMYLCASSLGGLARDTQYFGPGTRLTVL.

The V gene is TRBV7-2, the J gene TRBJ2-5, with 7 bases identical to TRBD1. Trimming took 1 base from V and 3 from J; bases not matched to a gene: 8. This CDR3 has 16 amino acids. Germline CDR1 reads SGHTA; CDR2 reads FQGNSA. The CDR3 region is CASSLGGGWGKETQYF. CDR3 bases: TGTGCCAGCAGCTTAGGAGGGGGCTGGGGGAAAGAGACCCAGTACTTC.

This clonotype occurred a few times. The V call is TRBV9, the J call TRBJ1-1, with unresolved D. The germline V and J ends were trimmed by 0 bases and 0 bases, with 3 bases remaining between them. The germline V gene has CDR1 SGDLS and CDR2 YYNGEE. The CDR3 length is 13 residues. The CDR3 loop is CASSVDMNTEAFF. CDR3 coding DNA: TGTGCCAGCAGCGTAGACATGAACACTGAAGCTTTCTTT. Drawing the rest from reference TRBV9 and TRBJ1-1, the complete variable domain is DSGVTQTPKHLITATGQRVTLRCSPRSGDLSVYWYQQSLDQGLQFLIQYYNGEERAKGNILERFSAQQFPDLHSELNLSSLELGDSALYFCASSVDMNTEAFFGQGTRLTVV.

The chain links TRBV6-1 to TRBJ1-2; 7 positions match TRBD1. The germline CDR1 and CDR2 sequences are MNHNS and SASEGT. This CDR3 contains 16 residues. The J segment lost 1 base and the V segment lost 5 bases, leaving 10 bases of the junction unmatched. The CDR3 DNA follows: TGTGCCAGCAGTCGACTACCGGGACAGAGTAACTATGGCTACACCTTC. It encodes CASSRLPGQSNYGYTF.

Notes on this clonotype: At one boundary the junction diverges from the germline segment, which might be a read error. The chain uses TRBV28 and TRBJ2-6; a weak D match, TRBD1 (5 bases). Germline values: CDR1 MDHEN, CDR2 SYDVKM. The CDR3 extends over 14 amino acids. CDR3 residues: CASQRNSGADVLTF. For the CDR3, the DNA is TGTGCCAGCCAAAGGAACTCTGGGGCCGACGTCCTGACTTTC.